The 11 T cell receptor beta chains listed next were all sequenced from one sample in a study of T cells in localized non-small cell lung cancer. The assay was immunoSEQ multiplex PCR, and TCRdb's table has in-frame clones only and misses some. The repertoire consists of 25,000 to 35,000 clones, with around 93% occurring once and the leading ten covering roughly 31%. Source: peripheral blood, taken before any cancer treatment. All receptors derive from a female donor over 55 with stage I lung adenocarcinoma.

The gene calls are TRBV5-6 and TRBJ2-6; D gene unclear. Germline loops: CDR1 SGHDT, CDR2 YYEEEE. This CDR3 contains 16 residues. The V and J ends lost 5 bases and 3 bases respectively, with 15 bases between them. The CDR3 bases are TGTGCCAGCAGTCTTCGTAGGACCTATGGGGCCAACGTCCTGACTTTC. It specifies CASSLRRTYGANVLTF.

The chain uses TRBV30 and TRBJ1-2, with D perhaps matching TRBD1 (5 bases). This CDR3 has 12 residues. Trimming stripped 8 bases from V and 4 bases from J, with 14 bases between. Germline V CDR1 and CDR2: GTSNPN, SVGIG (reference sequence). As DNA, the CDR3 is TGTGCCACCCCGAGGGGTATCTATGGCTACACCTTC. As protein: CATPRGIYGYTF.

The chain joins TRBV9 to TRBJ2-5; 7 nucleotides align to TRBD1. Germline CDR1 and CDR2: SGDLS and YYNGEE. The CDR3 is 17 amino acids. The V and J ends lost 1 base and 2 bases, in that order; junction bases with no gene match: 11. CDR3 bases: TGTGCCAGCAGCGTAAGTCCTGGACAGGTAGGACAAGAGACCCAGTACTTC. This gives the protein CASSVSPGQVGQETQYF.

The chain employs TRBV5-1 and TRBJ2-1, with 8 bases aligning to TRBD2. Germline CDR1 reads SGHRS; CDR2 reads YFSETQ. The CDR3 runs 14 residues. V trimming: 4 bases; J trimming: 8 bases; junction bases outside the gene matches: 8. The CDR3 here is CASSGSSTSDEQFF. DNA for the CDR3: TGCGCCAGCAGCGGGTCATCGACTAGCGATGAGCAGTTCTTC.

This clone showed up just once. The chain has TRBV29-1 and TRBJ2-1, with 14 bases identical to TRBD2. V lost 8 bases, J lost 8 bases, and 5 bases stayed unmatched. The CDR3 covers 13 residues. The V gene's germline CDR1 is SQVTM and CDR2 ANQGSEA. Written as DNA, the CDR3 is TGCAGCTTCGGACTAGCGGGAGGCTATGAGCAGTTCTTC. Protein product: CSFGLAGGYEQFF.

The chain uses TRBV5-6 and TRBJ2-7; tentatively, D is TRBD1 (5 bases). The germline V gene has CDR1 SGHDT and CDR2 YYEEEE. The CDR3 is 15 amino acids. V lost 1 base and J 5 bases, leaving 16 bases between the germline ends. The CDR3 reads CASSLKWQGVHEQYF. In nucleotides, the CDR3 is TGTGCCAGCAGCTTGAAGTGGCAGGGCGTCCACGAGCAGTACTTC.

The DNA for the CDR3 is TGTGCCAGCAGCTTAGATGGACGGGATAATGAAAAACTGTTTTTT. Translating it yields CASSLDGRDNEKLFF. The chain carries TRBV11-2 and TRBJ1-4; unclear D gene. This CDR3 is built from 15 residues. From germline, CDR1 is SGHAT and CDR2 FQNNGV. Trimming took 0 bases from V and 4 from J, leaving 9 bases between them.

The chain links TRBV7-2 to TRBJ2-1, with TRBD2 as a possible D gene (6 bases). Trimming shortened V by 5 bases and J by 0 bases, and 14 bases separated the two germline ends. This CDR3 has 16 amino acids. Germline lookup yields CDR1 SGHTA and CDR2 FQGNSA. CDR3 DNA sequence: TGTGCCAGCAGCCAACGCCGGGACTCCTCCTACAATGAGCAGTTCTTC. Translated: CASSQRRDSSYNEQFF. The entire variable domain, with the rest obtained from reference TRBV7-2 and TRBJ2-1, is as follows: GAGVSQSPSNKVTEKGKDVELRCDPISGHTALYWYRQSLGQGLEFLIYFQGNSAPDKSGLPSDRFSAERTGGSVSTLTIQRTQQEDSAVYLCASSQRRDSSYNEQFFGPGTRLTVL.

The chain carries TRBV5-1 and TRBJ2-2; TRBD2 aligns across 7 bases. The germline V gene encodes CDR1 SGHRS and CDR2 YFSETQ. V was pared by 3 bases and J by 1 base, with 6 bases of the junction left unmatched. The CDR3 is 16 residues long. DNA for the CDR3: TGCGCCAGCAGCTCGGCTAGCGGAATGAACACCGGGGAGCTGTTTTTT. It codes for CASSSASGMNTGELFF.

The rearrangement links TRBV5-1 to TRBJ1-3, with D possibly matching TRBD1 (5 bases). Germline V CDR1 and CDR2: SGHRS, YFSETQ. CDR3 length: 16 amino acids. The V and J ends lost 4 bases and 3 bases respectively, with 17 bases between them. The CDR3: CASSPSTGADGNTIYF. DNA of the CDR3: TGCGCCAGCAGCCCATCCACCGGGGCGGATGGAAACACCATATATTTT.

The CDR3 DNA sequence: TGTGCCAGCAGTGAACAGGGGAGCTCCTACAATGAGCAGTTCTTC. This gives the protein CASSEQGSSYNEQFF. This sequence joins TRBV6-1 and TRBJ2-1; possibly TRBD1 for D (6 bases). CDR1 is MNHNS, CDR2 SASEGT, per germline. V lost 2 bases and J lost 0, with 8 bases in between. The CDR3 is 15 residues long.